Listed below are T cell receptor beta chains from one sample, sequenced in a study of shared clonotypes between healthy human individuals. The repertoire was sequenced with immunoSEQ multiplex PCR; TCRdb's copy has only in-frame clones and lacks some. The table records around 2,000,000 clones, about 95% of them present only once. Sequenced input: naive CD8+ T cells sorted from blood. The source is a man aged 18 to 30 in good health. CDR3s include the opening cysteine and the closing phenylalanine or tryptophan. Fields, in order: D gene, V gene, J gene, CDR3 protein. The D gene is left open where the match is weak.

NA	TRBV7-9	TRBJ2-7	CASSYREVEQYF
NA	TRBV7-9	TRBJ1-1	CASSQPKGSVLEAFF
TRBD1	TRBV28	TRBJ1-6	CASSFSPTGNNSPLHF
NA	TRBV29-1	TRBJ2-2	CSVDRGEELFF
NA	TRBV2	TRBJ1-2	CASSEGTEYGYTF
NA	TRBV7-9	TRBJ1-2	CASSLVDLSHKYGYTF
NA	TRBV5-1	TRBJ1-1	CASSLDGGPEAFF
TRBD2	TRBV28	TRBJ2-7	CASSLGSGSYEQYF
TRBD1	TRBV27	TRBJ1-2	CASSSNAGQEYYGYTF
TRBD1	TRBV4-1	TRBJ2-1	CASSRLGQGQRNEQFF
NA	TRBV7-9	TRBJ2-7	CASSLHGEQYF